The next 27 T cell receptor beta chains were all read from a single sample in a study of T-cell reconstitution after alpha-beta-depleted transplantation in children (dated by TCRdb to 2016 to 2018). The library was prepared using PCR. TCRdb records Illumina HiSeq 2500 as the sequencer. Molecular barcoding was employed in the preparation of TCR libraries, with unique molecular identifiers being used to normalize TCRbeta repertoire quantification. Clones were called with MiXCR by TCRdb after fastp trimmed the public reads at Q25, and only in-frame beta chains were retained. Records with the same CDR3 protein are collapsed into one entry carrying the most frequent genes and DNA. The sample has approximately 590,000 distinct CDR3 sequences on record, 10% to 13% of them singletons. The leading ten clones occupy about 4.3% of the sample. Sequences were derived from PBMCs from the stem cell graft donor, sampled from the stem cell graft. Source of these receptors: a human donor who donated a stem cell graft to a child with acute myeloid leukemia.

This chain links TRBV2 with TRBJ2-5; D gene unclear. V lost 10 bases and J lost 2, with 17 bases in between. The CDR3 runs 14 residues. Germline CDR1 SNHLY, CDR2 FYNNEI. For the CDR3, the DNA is TGTGCCACTACGCCTTGGGTCTCACAAGAGACCCAGTACTTC. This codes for CATTPWVSQETQYF.

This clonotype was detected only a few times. This CDR3 is CASSHSGGSYEQYF. Here the CDR3 DNA reads TGCGCCAGCAGCCATAGTGGGGGCTCCTACGAGCAGTACTTC. The V and J genes are TRBV4-3 and TRBJ2-7; D might be TRBD1 or TRBD2, each matching 5 bases. Germline values: CDR1 LGHNA, CDR2 YSLEER. The CDR3 covers 14 residues. V lost 3 bases, J lost 0 bases, and 9 bases lay in between.

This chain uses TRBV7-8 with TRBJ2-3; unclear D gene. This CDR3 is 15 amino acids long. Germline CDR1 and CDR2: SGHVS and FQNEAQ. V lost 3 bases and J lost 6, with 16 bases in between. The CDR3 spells CASSFFSKVTDTQYF. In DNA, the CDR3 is TGTGCCAGCAGCTTTTTTAGTAAAGTCACGGATACGCAGTATTTT.

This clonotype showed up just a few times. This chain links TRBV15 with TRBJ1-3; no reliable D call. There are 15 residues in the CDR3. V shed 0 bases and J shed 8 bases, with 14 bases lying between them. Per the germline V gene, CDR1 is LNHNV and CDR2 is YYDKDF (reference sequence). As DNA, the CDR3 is TGTGCCACCAGCAGAGATTCGAAGGGCTCGGACACCATATATTTT. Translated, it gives CATSRDSKGSDTIYF.

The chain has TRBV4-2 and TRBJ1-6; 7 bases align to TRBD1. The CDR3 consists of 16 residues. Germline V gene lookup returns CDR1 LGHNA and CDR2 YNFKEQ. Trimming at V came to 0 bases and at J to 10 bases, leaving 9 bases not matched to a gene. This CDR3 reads CASSQESRQGRSPLHF. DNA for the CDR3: TGTGCCAGCAGCCAAGAGTCCAGACAGGGTCGCTCACCCCTCCACTTT.

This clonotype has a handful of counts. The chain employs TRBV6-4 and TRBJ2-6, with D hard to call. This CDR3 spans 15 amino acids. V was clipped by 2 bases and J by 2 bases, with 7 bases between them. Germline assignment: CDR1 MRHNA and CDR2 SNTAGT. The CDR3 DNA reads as TGTGCCAGCAGTGACGAGAGGACTGGGGCCAACGTCCTGACTTTC. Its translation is CASSDERTGANVLTF.

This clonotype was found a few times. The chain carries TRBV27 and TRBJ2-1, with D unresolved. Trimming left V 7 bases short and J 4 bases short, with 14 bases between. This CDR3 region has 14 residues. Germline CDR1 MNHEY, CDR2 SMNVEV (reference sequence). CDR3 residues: CASTPLAAYNEQFF. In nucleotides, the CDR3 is TGTGCCAGCACTCCCCTGGCAGCATACAATGAGCAGTTCTTC.

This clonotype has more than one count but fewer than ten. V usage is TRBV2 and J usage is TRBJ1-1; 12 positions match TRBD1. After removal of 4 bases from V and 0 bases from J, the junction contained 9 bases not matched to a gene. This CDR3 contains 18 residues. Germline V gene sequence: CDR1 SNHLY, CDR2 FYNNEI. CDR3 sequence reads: CASSVRDRGLVVNTEAFF. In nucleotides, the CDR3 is TGTGCCAGCAGTGTCCGGGACAGGGGGCTAGTGGTGAACACTGAAGCTTTCTTT. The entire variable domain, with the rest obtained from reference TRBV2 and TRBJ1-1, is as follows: EPEVTQTPSHQVTQMGQEVILRCVPISNHLYFYWYRQILGQKVEFLVSFYNNEISEKSEIFDDQFSVERPDGSNFTLKIRSTKLEDSAMYFCASSVRDRGLVVNTEAFFGQGTRLTVV.

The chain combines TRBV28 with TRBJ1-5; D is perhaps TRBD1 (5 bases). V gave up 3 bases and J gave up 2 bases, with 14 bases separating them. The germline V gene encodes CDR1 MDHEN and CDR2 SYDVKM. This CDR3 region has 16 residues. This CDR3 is CASSFVRGGGNQPQHF. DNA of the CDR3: TGTGCCAGCAGTTTTGTCCGGGGCGGGGGCAATCAGCCCCAGCATTTT. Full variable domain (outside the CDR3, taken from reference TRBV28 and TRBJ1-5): DVKVTQSSRYLVKRTGEKVFLECVQDMDHENMFWYRQDPGLGLRLIYFSYDVKMKEKGDIPEGYSVSREKKERFSLILESASTNQTSMYLCASSFVRGGGNQPQHFGDGTRLSIL.

The DNA of the CDR3 is TGCAGTGCTAGTTCCATTAATGAGCAGTTCTTC. Translation: CSASSINEQFF. The chain links TRBV20-1 to TRBJ2-1, with D unclear. The length of the CDR3 is 11 residues. The V gene's germline CDR1 is DFQATT and CDR2 SNEGSKA (reference sequence). V was pared by 3 bases and J by 7 bases, with 7 bases between.

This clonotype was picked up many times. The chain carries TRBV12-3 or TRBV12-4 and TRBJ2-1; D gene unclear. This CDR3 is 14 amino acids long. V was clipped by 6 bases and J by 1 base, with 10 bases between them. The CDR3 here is CASRGTESYNEQFF. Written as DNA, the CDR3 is TGTGCCAGCAGAGGCACCGAGTCCTACAATGAGCAGTTCTTC.

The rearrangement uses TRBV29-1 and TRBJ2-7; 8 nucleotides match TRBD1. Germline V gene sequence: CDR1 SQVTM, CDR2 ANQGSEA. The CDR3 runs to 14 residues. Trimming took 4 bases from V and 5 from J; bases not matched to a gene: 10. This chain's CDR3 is CSVAEGQGAHEQYF. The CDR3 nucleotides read TGCAGCGTTGCGGAAGGGCAGGGGGCCCACGAGCAGTACTTC.

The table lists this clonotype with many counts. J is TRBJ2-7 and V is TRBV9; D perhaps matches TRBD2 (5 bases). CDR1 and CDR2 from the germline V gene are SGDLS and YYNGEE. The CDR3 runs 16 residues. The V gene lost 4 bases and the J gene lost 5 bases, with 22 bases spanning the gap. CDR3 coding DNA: TGTGCCAGCAGCCCCAGTTTGAGCGGCCAAATAAACGAGCAGTACTTC. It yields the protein CASSPSLSGQINEQYF. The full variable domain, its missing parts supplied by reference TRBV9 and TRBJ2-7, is DSGVTQTPKHLITATGQRVTLRCSPRSGDLSVYWYQQSLDQGLQFLIQYYNGEERAKGNILERFSAQQFPDLHSELNLSSLELGDSALYFCASSPSLSGQINEQYFGPGTRLTVT.

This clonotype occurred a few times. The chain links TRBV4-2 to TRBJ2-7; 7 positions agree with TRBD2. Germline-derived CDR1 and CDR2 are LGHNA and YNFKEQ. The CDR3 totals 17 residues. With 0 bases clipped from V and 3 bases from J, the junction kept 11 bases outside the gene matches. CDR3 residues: CASSQEWAGEGYYEQYF. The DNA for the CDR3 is TGTGCCAGCAGCCAAGAATGGGCGGGAGAGGGGTACTACGAGCAGTACTTC.

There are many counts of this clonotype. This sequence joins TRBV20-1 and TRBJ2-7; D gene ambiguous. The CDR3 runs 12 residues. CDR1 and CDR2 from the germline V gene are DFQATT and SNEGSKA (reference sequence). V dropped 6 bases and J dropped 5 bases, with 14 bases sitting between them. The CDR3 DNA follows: TGCAGTGCATACCTTAAAGGGAACGAGCAGTACTTC. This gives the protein CSAYLKGNEQYF.

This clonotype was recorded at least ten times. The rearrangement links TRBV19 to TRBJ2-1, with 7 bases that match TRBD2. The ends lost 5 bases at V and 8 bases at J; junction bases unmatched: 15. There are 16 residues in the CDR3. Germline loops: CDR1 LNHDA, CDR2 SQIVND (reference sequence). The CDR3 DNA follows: TGTGCCAGTAGTGGCTATGCGGGAGTGCTTGCCCATGAGCAGTTCTTC. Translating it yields CASSGYAGVLAHEQFF. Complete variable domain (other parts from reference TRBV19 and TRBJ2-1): DGGITQSPKYLFRKEGQNVTLSCEQNLNHDAMYWYRQDPGQGLRLIYYSQIVNDFQKGDIAEGYSVSREKKESFPLTVTSAQKNPTAFYLCASSGYAGVLAHEQFFGPGTRLTVL.

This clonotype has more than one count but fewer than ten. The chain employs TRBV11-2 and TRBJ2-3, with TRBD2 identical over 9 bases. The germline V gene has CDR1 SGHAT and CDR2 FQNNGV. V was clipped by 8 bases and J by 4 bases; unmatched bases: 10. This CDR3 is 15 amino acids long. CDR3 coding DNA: TGTGCCAGCCGCCCGCTAGCGGGAATTGCAGATACGCAGTATTTT. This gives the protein CASRPLAGIADTQYF.

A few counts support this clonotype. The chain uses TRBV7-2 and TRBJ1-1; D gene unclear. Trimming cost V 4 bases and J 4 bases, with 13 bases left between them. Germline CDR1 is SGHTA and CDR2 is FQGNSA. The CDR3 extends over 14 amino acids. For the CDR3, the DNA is TGTGCCAGCAGCTCCGGAGGACCAGTCACTGAAGCTTTCTTT. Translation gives CASSSGGPVTEAFF.

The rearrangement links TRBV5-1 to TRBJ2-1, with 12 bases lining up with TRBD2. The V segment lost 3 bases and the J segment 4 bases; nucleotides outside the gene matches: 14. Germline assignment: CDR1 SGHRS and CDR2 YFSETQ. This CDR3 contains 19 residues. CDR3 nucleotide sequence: TGCGCCAGCAGCTCTCCTTCTAGCGGGAGGGCCGGCTTGTACAATGAGCAGTTCTTC. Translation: CASSSPSSGRAGLYNEQFF.

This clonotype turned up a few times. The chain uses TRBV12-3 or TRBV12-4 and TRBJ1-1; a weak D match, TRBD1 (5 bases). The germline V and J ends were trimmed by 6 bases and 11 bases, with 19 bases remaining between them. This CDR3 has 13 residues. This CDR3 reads CASSLIRGTRAFF. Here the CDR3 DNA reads TGTGCCAGCAGCCTCATTAGGGGCACTCGGGCTTTCTTT.

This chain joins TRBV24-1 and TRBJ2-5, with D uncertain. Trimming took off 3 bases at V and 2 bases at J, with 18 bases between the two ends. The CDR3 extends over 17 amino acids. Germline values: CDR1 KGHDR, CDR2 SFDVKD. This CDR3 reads CATSDPSPSGGQETQYF. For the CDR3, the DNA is TGTGCCACCAGTGATCCATCCCCTTCAGGCGGACAAGAGACCCAGTACTTC.

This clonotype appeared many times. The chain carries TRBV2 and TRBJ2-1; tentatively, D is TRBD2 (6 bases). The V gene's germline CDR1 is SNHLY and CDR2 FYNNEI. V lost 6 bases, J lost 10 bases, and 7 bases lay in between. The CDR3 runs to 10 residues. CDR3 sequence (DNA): TGTGCCAGCAGGGCGGGGGAGCAGTTCTTC. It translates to CASRAGEQFF.

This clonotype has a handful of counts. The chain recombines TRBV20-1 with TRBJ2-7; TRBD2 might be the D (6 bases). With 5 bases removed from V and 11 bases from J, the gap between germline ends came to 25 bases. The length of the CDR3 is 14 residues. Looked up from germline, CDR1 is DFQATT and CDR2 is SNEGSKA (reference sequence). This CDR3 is CSAPYLDRTGGKYF. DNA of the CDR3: TGCAGTGCTCCATACCTTGACCGTACCGGAGGGAAGTACTTC.

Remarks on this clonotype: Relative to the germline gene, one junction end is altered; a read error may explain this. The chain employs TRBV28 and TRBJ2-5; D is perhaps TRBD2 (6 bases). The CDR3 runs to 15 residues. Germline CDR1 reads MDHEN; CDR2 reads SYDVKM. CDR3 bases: TGTGCCAGCAGTTTGGCGGGAACCCCCCAAAAGACCCAGTACTTC. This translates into CASSLAGTPQKTQYF.

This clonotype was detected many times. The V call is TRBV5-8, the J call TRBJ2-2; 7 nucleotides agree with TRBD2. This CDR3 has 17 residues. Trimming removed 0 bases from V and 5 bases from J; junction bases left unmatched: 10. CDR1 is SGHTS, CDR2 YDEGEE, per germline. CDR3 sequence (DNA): TGTGCCAGCAGCTTGGAGTGGGCAGCGGGAAAAACCGGGGAGCTGTTTTTT. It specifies CASSLEWAAGKTGELFF.

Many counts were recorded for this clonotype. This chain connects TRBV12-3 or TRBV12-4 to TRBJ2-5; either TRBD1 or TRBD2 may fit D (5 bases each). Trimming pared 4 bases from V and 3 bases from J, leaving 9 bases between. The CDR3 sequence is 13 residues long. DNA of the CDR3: TGTGCCAGCAGTTCGGGACCGAAAGAGACCCAGTACTTC. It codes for CASSSGPKETQYF.

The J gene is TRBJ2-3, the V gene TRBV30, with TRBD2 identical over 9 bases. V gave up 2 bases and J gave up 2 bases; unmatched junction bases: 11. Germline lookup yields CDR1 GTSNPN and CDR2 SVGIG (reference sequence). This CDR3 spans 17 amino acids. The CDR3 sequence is CAWSTSKAGGITDTQYF. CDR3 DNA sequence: TGTGCCTGGAGTACGTCTAAAGCGGGAGGTATCACAGATACGCAGTATTTT.